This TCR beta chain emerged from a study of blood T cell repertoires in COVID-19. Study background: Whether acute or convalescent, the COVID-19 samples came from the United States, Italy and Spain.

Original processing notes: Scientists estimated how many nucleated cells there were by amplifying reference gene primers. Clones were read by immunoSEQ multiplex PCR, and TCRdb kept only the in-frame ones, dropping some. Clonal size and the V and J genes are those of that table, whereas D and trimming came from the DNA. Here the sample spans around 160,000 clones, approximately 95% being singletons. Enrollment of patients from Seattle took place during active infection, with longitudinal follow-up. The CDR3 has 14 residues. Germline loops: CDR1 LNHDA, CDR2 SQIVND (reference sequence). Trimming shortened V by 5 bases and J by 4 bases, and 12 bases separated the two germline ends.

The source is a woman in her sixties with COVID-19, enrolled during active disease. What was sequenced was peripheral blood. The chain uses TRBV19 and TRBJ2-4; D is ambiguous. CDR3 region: CASSLGPPKNIQYF. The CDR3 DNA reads TGTGCCAGTAGTCTCGGTCCTCCTAAAAACATTCAGTACTTC.